The 9 T cell receptor beta chains below were found in one sample sequenced in a study of blood T cell repertoires in COVID-19. Sequenced by immunoSEQ multiplex PCR; TCRdb stores in-frame clones only, minus some. The sample carries about 480,000 clones, nearly 90% recorded once. Specimen: peripheral blood. All receptors derive from a man in his late teens or twenties with COVID-19, enrolled during active disease.

CDR3 amino acids: CASSQRTSGNYEQYF. CDR3 nucleotide sequence: TGCGCCAGCAGCCAGAGGACTAGCGGCAACTACGAGCAGTACTTC. V usage is TRBV4-1 and J usage is TRBJ2-7; 10 bases are shared with TRBD2. Per the germline V gene, CDR1 is MGHRA and CDR2 is YSYEKL. V lost 3 bases and J lost 3; bases outside the gene matches: 5. The length of the CDR3 is 15 residues.

This clone was detected once. The chain employs TRBV3-1 (or the pseudogene TRBV3-2) and TRBJ2-3, with TRBD2 matching 10 bases. This CDR3 is 16 amino acids long. The germline CDR1 and CDR2 sequences are LGHDT and YNNKEL (reference sequence). V shed 4 bases, J shed 5 bases, and the junction held 9 bases outside the gene matches. CDR3 protein: CASSPQSGRALDTQYF. CDR3 in DNA: TGTGCCAGCAGCCCCCAGAGCGGGAGGGCCCTAGATACGCAGTATTTT.

This chain uses TRBV2 with TRBJ2-5, with D uncertain. From germline, CDR1 is SNHLY and CDR2 FYNNEI. Trimming shortened V by 4 bases and J by 2 bases, and 5 bases separated the two germline ends. The CDR3 extends over 12 amino acids. The CDR3, as DNA: TGTGCCAGCAGTGTTGTACAAGAGACCCAGTACTTC. Translating it yields CASSVVQETQYF.

The rearrangement joins TRBV7-2 to TRBJ2-3; D not resolved. Per the germline V gene, CDR1 is SGHTA and CDR2 is FQGNSA. This CDR3 contains 15 residues. The V and J ends lost 3 bases and 0 bases respectively, with 10 bases between them. The CDR3 nucleotides are TGTGCCAGCAGCTTCCAGTATTCTAGCACAGATACGCAGTATTTT. Its protein is CASSFQYSSTDTQYF.

This clone was seen just once. The chain employs TRBV20-1 and TRBJ1-1; D gene ambiguous. Between the trimmed V and J ends, which lost 3 bases and 9 bases, there was a span of 11 bases. The CDR3 runs to 11 residues. Germline V gene sequence: CDR1 DFQATT, CDR2 SNEGSKA (reference sequence). The CDR3 DNA is TGCAGTGCTAGTTACCAGAATAAAGCTTTCTTT. Its protein is CSASYQNKAFF.

This rearrangement joins TRBV19 to TRBJ1-1, with D tentatively TRBD1 (5 bases). CDR1 is LNHDA and CDR2 is SQIVND in the germline V gene (reference sequence). With 0 bases removed from V and 2 bases from J, the gap between germline ends came to 19 bases. The CDR3 covers 18 residues. Here the CDR3 DNA reads TGTGCCAGTAGTATAGAATTCCCCATGGGGCAGGCTAACACTGAAGCTTTCTTT. Protein sequence: CASSIEFPMGQANTEAFF.

The chain recombines TRBV27 with TRBJ2-6; D unresolved. The CDR3 loop spans 15 amino acids. Germline V gives CDR1 MNHEY, CDR2 SMNVEV (reference sequence). V was shortened by 5 bases and J by 0 bases, with 8 bases between the two germline ends. The CDR3 loop reads CASSPSPSGANVLTF. The CDR3 nucleotides are TGTGCCAGCAGTCCGTCCCCCTCTGGGGCCAACGTCCTGACTTTC.

The V call is TRBV11-2, the J call TRBJ1-3; no clear D. Germline CDR1 reads SGHAT; CDR2 reads FQNNGV. Trimming removed 0 bases from V and 0 bases from J, with 9 bases in between. CDR3 length equals 16 residues. This CDR3 is CASSLDYGDSGNTIYF. The CDR3 region has the DNA TGTGCCAGCAGCTTAGATTACGGAGACTCTGGAAACACCATATATTTT.

This sequence joins TRBV7-3 and TRBJ2-1; TRBD2 matches at 9 bases. The CDR3 totals 15 residues. CDR1 and CDR2 (germline): SGHTA, FQGTGA. V dropped 5 bases and J dropped 3; count of bases not matched to a gene: 5. DNA of the CDR3: TGTGCCAGCAGCCACGGACTAGCGAGCTACAATGAGCAGTTCTTC. It encodes CASSHGLASYNEQFF.